This TCR beta chain was observed in a study of T cell responses to AZD1222 COVID-19 vaccine. Overall study context: Second doses were pooled across both intervals (about 4 or about 12 weeks).

This CDR3 has 14 amino acids. Between the trimmed V and J ends, which lost 6 bases and 1 base, there was a span of 10 bases. From germline, CDR1 is MNHEY and CDR2 SVGAGI. Sequenced by immunoSEQ multiplex PCR; TCRdb stores in-frame clones only, minus some. The profile shows about 160,000 clones, roughly 91% of them singletons. Study-level points and caveats: At 160-218 and 743-854, vaccine-associated CD4 TCRs were dominant, and they spanned spike. Elevations in Spike-specific TCR breadth and depth followed administration of two AZD1222 doses. Females made up more of the donors, who were largely white British, and clonal diversity may have come out too low.

In regard to this clone: Antigen unknown.

The receptor was derived from an adult in good health. V and J are TRBV6-5 and TRBJ2-1, with D maybe TRBD2 (5 bases). The sample consisted of peripheral blood, taken on day 0 of AZD1222 vaccination. The CDR3 loop reads CASSQRESYNEQFF. CDR3 coding DNA: TGTGCCAGCAGCCAAAGGGAGTCCTACAATGAGCAGTTCTTC.